The present TCR beta chain was sequenced within a study of cytomegalovirus exposure and HLA in healthy donors. Overall study results and limits: TCR beta chain V- and J-gene trimming was linked, in a later analysis, to a missense variant in DCLRE1C. Segments of the TCR beta V type were, in most cases, productive about 87% or about 30% of the time in an earlier analysis. The investigators catalogued 164 TCR beta chains as cytomegalovirus-associated.

This clone was seen a few times. As yet, its antigen is unknown. At sampling all donors were nominally healthy, likely with unrecorded immune exposures. Germline values: CDR1 SNHLY, CDR2 FYNNEI. The CDR3 is 15 amino acids. With V trimmed by 5 bases and J by 4 bases, 8 bases remained unmatched. The PCR employed 60 Vbeta primers together with 13 Jbeta primers. Method: immunoSEQ multiplex PCR; TCRdb's copy keeps in-frame clones and lacks some. Counted here are about 73,000 clones, roughly 82% occurring once; the ten biggest clones make up roughly 12%. This sequence was found in a man between 65 and 85 years old in good health and CMV-seronegative. The sequencing input was PBMCs. This chain connects TRBV2 to TRBJ1-5, with 7 bases lining up with TRBD1. Here the CDR3 DNA reads TGTGCCAGCAGTTATTCCGCAGGGGGAAATCAGCCCCAGCATTTT. The encoded protein is CASSYSAGGNQPQHF. The full variable domain, with the rest looked up from reference TRBV2 and TRBJ1-5, is EPEVTQTPSHQVTQMGQEVILRCVPISNHLYFYWYRQILGQKVEFLVSFYNNEISEKSEIFDDQFSVERPDGSNFTLKIRSTKLEDSAMYFCASSYSAGGNQPQHFGDGTRLSIL.